Sequencing of this T cell receptor (beta chain) was carried out in a study of T cells in Graves' hyperthyroidism and ophthalmopathy. Overall study results and limits: Model output signaled ophthalmopathy a median approximately 6.2 months ahead of onset.

Amplification of TCR beta CDR3 regions used RNA as the template. First-round RT-PCR with HTBI primers amplified the TCR CDR3 region. TCRdb independently ran MiXCR on the multiplex PCR reads; one entry per CDR3 protein. The sample holds about 560,000 distinct CDR3 sequences, over 15% seen once. This clonotype was seen at least ten times. Its matching antigen is unknown. The receptor was derived from a woman aged 18-29 years with Graves' hyperthyroidism. The sequenced sample consisted of blood.

As DNA, the CDR3 is TGTGCCAGCAGTTTAGAAAGCTTGGGAGGGCCCCAGCATTTT. Translating it yields CASSLESLGGPQHF. The chain couples TRBV28 to TRBJ1-5; no clear D gene. V lost 2 bases to trimming and J lost 9 bases, with 14 bases between them. This CDR3 is built from 14 residues. Per the germline V gene, CDR1 is MDHEN and CDR2 is SYDVKM. Based on the CDR3 plus reference TRBV28 and TRBJ1-5, the full variable domain is DVKVTQSSRYLVKRTGEKVFLECVQDMDHENMFWYRQDPGLGLRLIYFSYDVKMKEKGDIPEGYSVSREKKERFSLILESASTNQTSMYLCASSLESLGGPQHFGDGTRLSIL.